Following are 21 T cell receptor beta chains from one sample sequenced in a study of T cells in Graves' hyperthyroidism and ophthalmopathy. TCR beta CDR3 region amplification was performed from RNA transcripts. Initially, a first-round RT-PCR of the TCR CDR3 employed the HTBI primer set. TCRdb reprocessed the multiplex PCR reads via MiXCR and lists one record per CDR3 protein. The table shows over 350,000 distinct CDR3 sequences, with over 12% occurring only once. Sequencing input: blood. The receptor set was obtained from a man aged 50-59 years with Graves' ophthalmopathy.

The V gene is TRBV11-2, the J gene TRBJ2-1, with no clear D. The CDR3 is 16 residues long. The germline gives CDR1 SGHAT, CDR2 FQNNGV. V was cut by 3 bases and J by 0 bases, with 12 bases left in between. The CDR3 DNA reads TGTGCCAGCAGCTTGTCGCCAGCGCCCTCCTACAATGAGCAGTTCTTC. Its translation: CASSLSPAPSYNEQFF.

This clonotype was seen just once. A much larger clone differs by one base, so this may be a read error. The chain carries TRBV9 and TRBJ2-7, with TRBD1 matching 11 bases. CDR1 is SGDLS and CDR2 is YYNGEE in the germline V gene. The V gene end was trimmed by 6 bases and the J gene end by 9 bases; junction bases not matched to a gene: 11. The CDR3 loop spans 14 amino acids. CDR3 region: CASNGGDRGNGQYF. The CDR3 nucleotides are TGTGCCAGCAACGGGGGGGACAGGGGGAACGGGCAGTACTTC.

J is TRBJ2-2 and V is TRBV6-1, with 8 positions matching TRBD1. CDR1 MNHNS and CDR2 SASEGT come from the germline V gene. The trim removed 6 bases at V and 5 bases at J, leaving 5 bases unmatched. This CDR3 has 14 residues. CDR3: CASRQGVETGELFF. CDR3 DNA sequence: TGTGCCAGCAGACAGGGGGTGGAAACCGGGGAGCTGTTTTTT.

This clonotype occurred many times. This chain uses TRBV30 with TRBJ2-3; TRBD2 aligns across 7 bases. The CDR3 sequence is 16 residues long. The germline V gene has CDR1 GTSNPN and CDR2 SVGIG (reference sequence). With V trimmed by 3 bases and J by 3 bases, 12 bases remained unmatched. The CDR3 sequence: CAWRTRSGLVTDTQYF. The DNA of the CDR3 is TGTGCCTGGAGAACCCGTAGCGGACTAGTGACAGATACGCAGTATTTT. The full variable domain, its missing parts supplied by reference TRBV30 and TRBJ2-3, is SQTIHQWPATLVQPVGSPLSLECTVEGTSNPNLYWYRQAAGRGLQLLFYSVGIGQISSEVPQNLSASRPQDRQFILSSKKLLLSDSGFYLCAWRTRSGLVTDTQYFGPGTRLTVL.

This clonotype was seen a few times. This rearrangement joins TRBV7-9 to TRBJ2-5, with D maybe TRBD1 (6 bases). This CDR3 contains 14 residues. V was cut by 5 bases and J by 1 base, with 11 bases left in between. CDR1 is SEHNR and CDR2 is FQNEAQ in the germline V gene (reference sequence). The CDR3 is CASSQQDSQETQYF. The CDR3 DNA is TGTGCCAGCAGCCAACAGGACAGCCAAGAGACCCAGTACTTC.

This clonotype was observed many times. The rearrangement uses TRBV12-3 or TRBV12-4 and TRBJ2-3, with 10 bases identical to TRBD2. V gave up 6 bases and J gave up 0 bases; unmatched junction bases: 6. This CDR3 comprises 16 residues. The CDR3 nucleotides read TGTGCCAGCAGATTGACTAGCGGGCCCAGCACAGATACGCAGTATTTT. Its translation: CASRLTSGPSTDTQYF.

V is TRBV20-1 and J is TRBJ2-3; D gene uncertain. The CDR3 consists of 9 residues. CDR1 DFQATT and CDR2 SNEGSKA come from the germline V gene (reference sequence). Trimming left V 7 bases short and J 4 bases short, with 3 bases between. CDR3 sequence reads: CSDSDTQYF. CDR3 coding DNA: TGCAGTGACTCAGATACGCAGTATTTT.

Details on this clonotype: A clone one base away is much larger, so this may be a read error. This chain connects TRBV20-1 to TRBJ2-2; possible D gene TRBD1, 5 bases. The assigned J gene may be wrong: the sequence end matches TRBJ1-1 better. CDR1 and CDR2 (germline): DFQATT, SNEGSKA (reference sequence). The CDR3 totals 12 residues. The CDR3 sequence is CRVGTSNTGAFF. CDR3 DNA sequence: TGCAGAGTAGGGACGTCGAACACTGGAGCTTTCTTT.

Worth noting for this clonotype: One base away lies a much larger clone, so this may be a sequencing read error. The chain carries TRBV6-5 and TRBJ1-5; unclear D gene. This CDR3 contains 14 residues. The germline V gene has CDR1 MNHEY and CDR2 SVGAGI. The V and J ends lost 7 bases and 6 bases respectively, with 16 bases between them. The CDR3 protein is CASISLRDSQPQHF. In DNA, the CDR3 is TGTGCCAGCATTTCGCTCCGTGATTCTCAGCCCCAGCATTTT.

This clonotype was recorded many times. The chain combines TRBV30 with TRBJ2-1, with D unresolved. This CDR3 spans 14 amino acids. Germline V gives CDR1 GTSNPN, CDR2 SVGIG (reference sequence). V gave up 2 bases and J gave up 5 bases, with 13 bases separating them. CDR3 DNA sequence: TGTGCCTGGAGTATTGGTCTAAATCACAATGAGCAGTTCTTC. This translates into CAWSIGLNHNEQFF. The full variable domain, its missing parts supplied by reference TRBV30 and TRBJ2-1, is SQTIHQWPATLVQPVGSPLSLECTVEGTSNPNLYWYRQAAGRGLQLLFYSVGIGQISSEVPQNLSASRPQDRQFILSSKKLLLSDSGFYLCAWSIGLNHNEQFFGPGTRLTVL.

This clonotype appeared many times. For the CDR3, the DNA is TGTGCCAGCAGTTATGACGCGTTAGACAGCGGTAACAATGAGCAGTTCTTC. This encodes CASSYDALDSGNNEQFF. The rearrangement uses TRBV6-2 or TRBV6-3 and TRBJ2-1; D may match TRBD1 or TRBD2 (5 bases each). The CDR3 covers 17 residues. Germline CDR1 MNHEY, CDR2 SVGEGT. Trimming removed 3 bases from V and 5 bases from J, with 20 bases in between.

This chain joins TRBV19 and TRBJ2-2, with 9 nucleotides matching TRBD2. Germline lookup yields CDR1 LNHDA and CDR2 SQIVND (reference sequence). V shed 7 bases, J shed 5 bases, and the junction held 8 bases outside the gene matches. The CDR3 has 15 amino acids. The DNA for the CDR3 is TGTGCCAGTAAGGTAGCGGGAGTTTTAACCGGGGAGCTGTTTTTT. It specifies CASKVAGVLTGELFF.

This clonotype showed up just a few times. This chain joins TRBV20-1 and TRBJ2-4; D perhaps matches TRBD1 (6 bases). Looked up from germline, CDR1 is DFQATT and CDR2 is SNEGSKA (reference sequence). With 5 bases removed from V and 6 bases from J, the gap between germline ends came to 14 bases. The CDR3 is made up of 13 amino acids. The CDR3 DNA sequence: TGCAGTGCTGCAGACACCAGGGGAAACATTCAGTACTTC. Translated: CSAADTRGNIQYF.

This clonotype was seen repeatedly, ten times or more. The rearrangement links TRBV20-1 to TRBJ1-3, with 9 positions matching TRBD1. This CDR3 region has 14 residues. Germline assignment: CDR1 DFQATT and CDR2 SNEGSKA (reference sequence). Trimming removed 4 bases from V and 6 bases from J; junction bases left unmatched: 7. The CDR3 here is CSANPRDRANTIYF. In DNA form, the CDR3 reads TGCAGTGCTAACCCCCGGGACAGGGCAAACACCATATATTTT.

The chain uses TRBV9 and TRBJ2-4; D gene uncertain. The V end lost 4 bases, the J end lost 7 bases, and 18 bases lay between the germline ends. Per germline, CDR1 SGDLS and CDR2 YYNGEE. There are 15 residues in the CDR3. The CDR3: CASSHGPAKANIQYF. Here the CDR3 DNA reads TGTGCCAGCAGCCATGGGCCAGCCAAGGCTAACATTCAGTACTTC. Full variable domain (rest looked up from reference TRBV9 and TRBJ2-4): DSGVTQTPKHLITATGQRVTLRCSPRSGDLSVYWYQQSLDQGLQFLIQYYNGEERAKGNILERFSAQQFPDLHSELNLSSLELGDSALYFCASSHGPAKANIQYFGAGTRLSVL.

The V and J genes are TRBV19 and TRBJ1-3; the match to TRBD1 covers 7 bases. CDR3 length: 17 residues. Germline CDR1 reads LNHDA; CDR2 reads SQIVND (reference sequence). After removal of 7 bases from V and 4 bases from J, the junction contained 16 bases not matched to a gene. CDR3 sequence reads: CASTPGRQGDLGNTIYF. The CDR3 nucleotides read TGTGCCAGTACCCCGGGGCGTCAGGGGGACTTGGGAAACACCATATATTTT.

At least ten counts were recorded for this clonotype. The chain carries TRBV28 and TRBJ1-1, with 11 nucleotides matching TRBD1. The germline CDR1 and CDR2 sequences are MDHEN and SYDVKM. Trimming took 4 bases from V and 8 from J; bases not matched to a gene: 6. CDR3 length: 14 amino acids. The CDR3: CASSWTGGRLEAFF. The CDR3 DNA sequence: TGTGCCAGCAGTTGGACAGGGGGCAGACTCGAAGCTTTCTTT. Looking up the rest from reference TRBV28 and TRBJ1-1 gives the full variable domain: DVKVTQSSRYLVKRTGEKVFLECVQDMDHENMFWYRQDPGLGLRLIYFSYDVKMKEKGDIPEGYSVSREKKERFSLILESASTNQTSMYLCASSWTGGRLEAFFGQGTRLTVV.

This clonotype was detected ten times or more. This rearrangement joins TRBV20-1 to TRBJ1-1; 7 nucleotides align to TRBD1. The CDR3 has 14 residues. CDR1 and CDR2 from the germline V gene are DFQATT and SNEGSKA (reference sequence). Trimming at V came to 0 bases and at J to 5 bases, leaving 6 bases not matched to a gene. The CDR3 region has the DNA TGCAGTGCTAGAGATAGGAGCAGGGGGACTGAAGCTTTCTTT. It specifies CSARDRSRGTEAFF.

In its sample, this clonotype was seen many times. The chain uses TRBV7-3 and TRBJ2-7; no clear D gene. Trimming removed 5 bases at V and 6 bases at J, with 20 bases between. This CDR3 has 15 amino acids. Germline CDR1 SGHTA, CDR2 FQGTGA. DNA for the CDR3: TGTGCCAGCAGCCCCAGACGCGTGGCTATGGGCGAGCAGTACTTC. This sequence encodes CASSPRRVAMGEQYF.

In its sample, this clonotype was seen many times. The chain recombines TRBV29-1 with TRBJ2-2; D may be TRBD1 (6 bases). The CDR3 is 12 amino acids. Germline lookup yields CDR1 SQVTM and CDR2 ANQGSEA. Trimming shortened V by 6 bases and J by 6 bases, and 11 bases separated the two germline ends. The CDR3 nucleotides read TGCAGCGTCCGACAGGCGGCCGGGGAGCTGTTTTTT. This sequence encodes CSVRQAAGELFF.

Remarks on this clonotype: This may be a read error: a much more frequent sequence differs by one nucleotide. The chain carries TRBV5-1 and TRBJ2-7; 10 nucleotides align to TRBD2. CDR3 size: 15 residues. The trim removed 0 bases at V and 4 bases at J, leaving 4 bases unmatched. Germline values: CDR1 SGHRS, CDR2 YFSETQ. In nucleotides, the CDR3 is TGCGCCAGCAGCTTGGGCTCTAGCGGGAGTTACGAGCAGTACTTC. Translated: CASSLGSSGSYEQYF.